The 12 T cell receptor beta chains in this list originate from one sample, sequenced in a study of cytomegalovirus exposure and HLA in healthy donors. TCRdb's copy holds only in-frame clones and misses some; the assay was immunoSEQ multiplex PCR. The sample holds 250,000 or so clones, around 90% seen once. Material: PBMCs. These receptor sequences come from a woman in her late teens or twenties in good health and CMV-seronegative.

The V gene is TRBV28, the J gene TRBJ2-7; 7 bases are shared with TRBD2. The germline V gene has CDR1 MDHEN and CDR2 SYDVKM. This CDR3 is built from 18 residues. The ends lost 5 bases at V and 3 bases at J; junction bases unmatched: 19. In DNA, the CDR3 is TGTGCCAGCAGTCCCCGAAGCCTAACTAGCGACGTAGGCTACGAGCAGTACGTC. Encoded protein: CASSPRSLTSDVGYEQYV.

CDR3 bases: TGTGCCAGCAGCTTAGCTAGGAGGGGATCCCAAGAGACCCAGTACTTC. Its translation: CASSLARRGSQETQYF. The J gene is TRBJ2-5, the V gene TRBV7-6, with D possibly matching TRBD2 (6 bases). CDR1 is SGHVS and CDR2 is FNYEAQ in the germline V gene. The CDR3 is 16 amino acids. V was trimmed by 0 bases and J by 1 base, leaving 12 bases between them. Looking up the rest from reference TRBV7-6 and TRBJ2-5 gives the full variable domain: GAGVSQSPRYKVTKRGQDVALRCDPISGHVSLYWYRQALGQGPEFLTYFNYEAQQDKSGLPNDRFSAERPEGSISTLTIQRTEQRDSAMYRCASSLARRGSQETQYFGPGTRLLVL.

The rearrangement links TRBV19 to TRBJ1-6; no reliable D call. Germline-derived CDR1 and CDR2 are LNHDA and SQIVND (reference sequence). This CDR3 is 12 amino acids long. Trimming took off 3 bases at V and 8 bases at J, with 5 bases between the two ends. For the CDR3, the DNA is TGTGCCAGTAGTATGCTATATTCACCCCTCCACTTT. Encoded protein: CASSMLYSPLHF.

In its sample, this clone was seen once. This chain links TRBV27 with TRBJ2-3; 9 bases match TRBD1. V was pared by 5 bases and J by 1 base, with 7 bases of the junction left unmatched. The germline V gene has CDR1 MNHEY and CDR2 SMNVEV (reference sequence). This CDR3 is built from 16 residues. CDR3 in amino acids: CASSHLRTGGTDTQYF. The CDR3 DNA follows: TGTGCCAGCAGTCACCTGAGGACAGGGGGCACAGATACGCAGTATTTT.

V usage is TRBV2 and J usage is TRBJ2-4, with 15 bases matching TRBD2. Per the germline V gene, CDR1 is SNHLY and CDR2 is FYNNEI. Losses at the gene ends were 9 bases for V and 1 base for J; bases not matched to a gene: 4. CDR3 length: 16 residues. The CDR3 sequence is CARGLAGGRAKNIQYF. DNA for the CDR3: TGTGCCAGAGGACTAGCGGGGGGGCGGGCCAAAAACATTCAGTACTTC.

The chain uses TRBV5-4 and TRBJ1-1; TRBD1 matches 7 bases. The junction had 5 bases not matched to a gene; V was cut back by 4 bases and J by 5 bases. The germline gives CDR1 SGHNT, CDR2 YYREEE (reference sequence). The length of the CDR3 is 13 residues. The chain's CDR3 is CASSQLTGTEAFF. The CDR3 DNA reads as TGTGCCAGCAGCCAGTTGACAGGGACTGAAGCTTTCTTT.

V is TRBV9 and J is TRBJ2-2, with 12 bases lining up with TRBD2. The CDR3 length is 19 residues. Per germline, CDR1 SGDLS and CDR2 YYNGEE. J gave up 3 bases and V 0 bases, and 9 bases lay outside the gene matches. The chain's CDR3 is CASSVGFTSGGTYTGELFF. The CDR3 DNA reads TGTGCCAGCAGCGTAGGGTTCACTAGCGGGGGGACTTACACCGGGGAGCTGTTTTTT. Together with reference TRBV9 and TRBJ2-2, the CDR3 gives the full variable domain: DSGVTQTPKHLITATGQRVTLRCSPRSGDLSVYWYQQSLDQGLQFLIQYYNGEERAKGNILERFSAQQFPDLHSELNLSSLELGDSALYFCASSVGFTSGGTYTGELFFGEGSRLTVL.

V usage is TRBV2 and J usage is TRBJ1-2; D gene unclear. This CDR3 has 13 residues. V lost 2 bases and J lost 5, with 9 bases in between. Germline loops: CDR1 SNHLY, CDR2 FYNNEI. The chain's CDR3 is CASSEIGVYGYTF. Here the CDR3 DNA reads TGTGCCAGCAGTGAAATCGGGGTATATGGCTACACCTTC.

The V and J genes are TRBV29-1 and TRBJ1-5, with TRBD1 matching over 11 bases. This CDR3 has 15 amino acids. After removal of 0 bases from V and 4 bases from J, the junction contained 2 bases not matched to a gene. Per the germline V gene, CDR1 is SQVTM and CDR2 is ANQGSEA. The CDR3 nucleotides are TGCAGCGTTGAAGATGGGACAGGGGGTAATCAGCCCCAGCATTTT. It is translated as CSVEDGTGGNQPQHF.

This clone appeared once. The chain is built from TRBV7-6 and TRBJ1-6; D unresolved. V lost 1 base to trimming and J lost 9 bases, with 10 bases between them. CDR1 is SGHVS, CDR2 FNYEAQ, per germline. The CDR3 extends over 14 amino acids. CDR3 sequence (DNA): TGTGCCAGCAGCTTAGGGGAGACCTCTTCACCCCTCCACTTT. Residues: CASSLGETSSPLHF.

J is TRBJ1-5 and V is TRBV7-9; maybe TRBD1 (6 bases). The V end lost 1 base, the J end lost 7 bases, and 17 bases lay between the germline ends. Per the germline V gene, CDR1 is SEHNR and CDR2 is FQNEAQ (reference sequence). The CDR3 consists of 16 residues. CDR3 bases: TGTGCCAGCAGCTTAGGGTACGGGGGGCTTGGGCAGCCCCAGCATTTT. Its translation is CASSLGYGGLGQPQHF.

This sequence joins TRBV7-8 and TRBJ2-1, with D unclear. With 2 bases removed from V and 8 bases from J, the gap between germline ends came to 13 bases. Looked up from germline, CDR1 is SGHVS and CDR2 is FQNEAQ. This CDR3 region has 14 residues. CDR3 protein: CASSLLGGQDEQFF. For the CDR3, the DNA is TGTGCCAGCAGCTTATTGGGTGGGCAGGATGAGCAGTTCTTC.